The 19 T cell receptor beta chains listed next were all sequenced from one sample in a study of identical twins. A single record per CDR3 protein comes from TCRdb applying MiXCR to the 5' RACE reads. The sample carries under 900,000 distinct CDR3 sequences, approximately 18% recorded once. This sample also belongs to another study, concerning T cells expressing NK-cell markers.

Sample: PBMCs. Receptors were obtained from a woman in her late teens or twenties in good health.

This rearrangement joins TRBV7-9 to TRBJ2-1; tentative D call: TRBD1 (6 bases). The CDR3 is made up of 14 amino acids. Germline V gene data show CDR1 as SEHNR and CDR2 as FQNEAQ (reference sequence). Trimming shortened V by 2 bases and J by 7 bases, and 12 bases separated the two germline ends. CDR3 in DNA: TGTGCCAGCAGCTTAAGTACCAGGGGAAATGAGCAGTTCTTC. Translation gives CASSLSTRGNEQFF.

J is TRBJ2-2 and V is TRBV6-4; unclear D gene. Germline V gene data show CDR1 as MRHNA and CDR2 as SNTAGT. The CDR3 contains 13 residues. The germline V and J ends were trimmed by 2 bases and 6 bases, with 7 bases remaining between them. CDR3 sequence: CASSDTAAGELFF. As DNA, the CDR3 is TGTGCCAGCAGTGACACGGCAGCCGGGGAGCTGTTTTTT.

There are a few counts of this clonotype. Here the CDR3 DNA reads TGCAGTGCTAGAGTGGGAGGGGACCTCGTCGCCCAGTACTTC. The encoded protein is CSARVGGDLVAQYF. J is TRBJ2-5 and V is TRBV20-1; TRBD2 aligns across 7 bases. Germline CDR1 DFQATT, CDR2 SNEGSKA (reference sequence). The CDR3 loop spans 14 amino acids. Trimming took 1 base from V and 9 from J; bases not matched to a gene: 11.

The gene calls are TRBV6-1 and TRBJ1-6, with D maybe TRBD1 (6 bases). With 6 bases removed from V and 10 bases from J, the gap between germline ends came to 22 bases. In germline, CDR1 is MNHNS, CDR2 SASEGT. The CDR3 sequence is 16 residues long. CDR3 DNA sequence: TGTGCCAGCAGCTCCACCGGGACACGGATAATCTCACCCCTCCACTTT. It yields the protein CASSSTGTRIISPLHF.

V usage is TRBV29-1 and J usage is TRBJ1-1, with D maybe TRBD1 (5 bases). The CDR3 is 16 amino acids. Trimming took off 1 base at V and 0 bases at J, with 15 bases between the two ends. Looked up from germline, CDR1 is SQVTM and CDR2 is ANQGSEA. The CDR3 reads CSVEGLGETMNTEAFF. CDR3 nucleotide sequence: TGCAGCGTTGAAGGTTTAGGGGAAACCATGAACACTGAAGCTTTCTTT.

This clonotype was recorded a few times. This sequence joins TRBV6-1 and TRBJ1-5; D not certain. The CDR3 contains 17 residues. V shed 0 bases and J shed 7 bases, with 19 bases lying between them. The V gene's germline CDR1 is MNHNS and CDR2 SASEGT. Here the CDR3 DNA reads TGTGCCAGCAGTGAAGCGCAGTTTACAGACACCCTACAGCCCCAGCATTTT. Its protein is CASSEAQFTDTLQPQHF.

This chain links TRBV7-9 with TRBJ2-2, with D possibly TRBD2 on 6 matching bases. Germline CDR1 and CDR2: SEHNR and FQNEAQ (reference sequence). This CDR3 has 16 residues. The ends were cut back, 5 bases at V and 2 bases at J, with 15 bases in the middle. The CDR3 bases are TGTGCCAGCAGCGCTAGTCTGGGGGGAAACACCGGGGAGCTGTTTTTT. This translates into CASSASLGGNTGELFF.

The V and J genes are TRBV12-3 or TRBV12-4 and TRBJ2-7; weak D call: TRBD1 (5 bases). The ends were cut back, 5 bases at V and 6 bases at J, with 14 bases in the middle. This CDR3 is built from 13 residues. CDR3: CASSRAQVSEQYF. The CDR3 coding sequence is TGTGCCAGCAGTCGAGCACAGGTCTCCGAGCAGTACTTC.

The chain uses TRBV29-1 and TRBJ1-4; D unclear. The CDR3 consists of 13 residues. The V end was cut by 4 bases, the J end by 4 bases, with 10 bases between. Germline-derived CDR1 and CDR2 are SQVTM and ANQGSEA. The CDR3 spells CSVGTDFNEKLFF. DNA of the CDR3: TGCAGCGTTGGGACGGACTTTAATGAAAAACTGTTTTTT. The variable domain in full, with the rest retrieved from reference TRBV29-1 and TRBJ1-4, is SAVISQKPSRDICQRGTSLTIQCQVDSQVTMMFWYRQQPGQSLTLIATANQGSEATYESGFVIDKFPISRPNLTFSTLTVSNMSPEDSSIYLCSVGTDFNEKLFFGSGTQLSVL.

This clonotype occurred many times. The chain uses TRBV20-1 and TRBJ2-5, with no clear D. This CDR3 has 11 residues. Per the germline V gene, CDR1 is DFQATT and CDR2 is SNEGSKA (reference sequence). V shed 1 base and J shed 5 bases, with 5 bases lying between them. As DNA, the CDR3 is TGCAGTGCTAGAGTATGGGAGACCCAGTACTTC. Its translation is CSARVWETQYF.

This clonotype was recorded a few times. This chain connects TRBV20-1 to TRBJ2-7; the match to TRBD2 covers 10 bases. V trimming: 6 bases; J trimming: 3 bases; junction bases outside the gene matches: 14. The CDR3 spans 16 residues. Per the germline V gene, CDR1 is DFQATT and CDR2 is SNEGSKA (reference sequence). The CDR3 DNA sequence: TGCAGTGCCCGAAGCTCGCTAGCGGGGGTTGTCTACGAGCAGTACTTC. Its protein product is CSARSSLAGVVYEQYF.

This chain joins TRBV20-1 and TRBJ2-7, with D perhaps TRBD1 (6 bases). V was trimmed by 2 bases and J by 3 bases, leaving 11 bases between them. The CDR3 runs 13 residues. Germline V lookup: CDR1 DFQATT, CDR2 SNEGSKA (reference sequence). The DNA of the CDR3 is TGCAGTGCTAGACCTAGGGGGTTCTACGAGCAGTACTTC. Translating it yields CSARPRGFYEQYF.

The chain has TRBV5-1 and TRBJ1-1; no reliable D call. The CDR3 runs 15 residues. Trimming took 6 bases from V and 1 from J, leaving 16 bases between them. Germline V gene lookup returns CDR1 SGHRS and CDR2 YFSETQ. The CDR3, as DNA: TGCGCCAGCATTGCCTCCCACGGGAAGAACACTGAAGCTTTCTTT. Protein product: CASIASHGKNTEAFF. Together with reference TRBV5-1 and TRBJ1-1, the CDR3 gives the full variable domain: KAGVTQTPRYLIKTRGQQVTLSCSPISGHRSVSWYQQTPGQGLQFLFEYFSETQRNKGNFPGRFSGRQFSNSRSEMNVSTLELGDSALYLCASIASHGKNTEAFFGQGTRLTVV.

This clonotype was counted a few times. V gene TRBV6-5 combines with J gene TRBJ2-5; a weak D match, TRBD1 (5 bases). From germline, CDR1 is MNHEY and CDR2 SVGAGI. Trimming shortened V by 2 bases and J by 1 base, and 8 bases separated the two germline ends. This CDR3 has 14 residues. CDR3: CASSYNRGQETQYF. The CDR3 nucleotides are TGTGCCAGCAGTTACAATAGGGGCCAAGAGACCCAGTACTTC.

This clonotype turned up a few times. The rearrangement links TRBV5-1 to TRBJ2-1; 16 nucleotides align to TRBD2. The CDR3 loop spans 16 amino acids. V trimming: 1 base; J trimming: 7 bases; junction bases outside the gene matches: 2. Germline V gives CDR1 SGHRS, CDR2 YFSETQ. CDR3 in amino acids: CASSLRGLAGGNEQFF. CDR3 nucleotide sequence: TGCGCCAGCAGCTTGAGGGGACTAGCGGGGGGGAATGAGCAGTTCTTC.

V is TRBV6-2 or TRBV6-3 and J is TRBJ2-3; TRBD2 agrees at 12 bases. CDR1 MNHEY and CDR2 SVGEGT come from the germline V gene. Losses at the gene ends were 5 bases for V and 0 bases for J; bases not matched to a gene: 18. The CDR3 consists of 21 residues. The CDR3 DNA is TGTGCCAGCAGTCCCAAAAGGGGAGGACTAGCGGGGCTAACTAGCACAGATACGCAGTATTTT. Its translation is CASSPKRGGLAGLTSTDTQYF.

The V call is TRBV20-1, the J call TRBJ2-1; 8 bases are a match to TRBD2. Trimming at V came to 3 bases and at J to 8 bases, leaving 3 bases not matched to a gene. The CDR3 covers 12 residues. CDR1 and CDR2 from the germline V gene are DFQATT and SNEGSKA (reference sequence). CDR3 region: CSASGRGYEQFF. In DNA form, the CDR3 reads TGCAGTGCTAGCGGGAGGGGTTATGAGCAGTTCTTC.

This clonotype was observed a handful of times. The gene calls are TRBV12-3 or TRBV12-4 and TRBJ2-3, with TRBD2 matching over 12 bases. CDR3 size: 18 residues. Trimming took 6 bases from V and 4 from J; bases not matched to a gene: 14. The CDR3 DNA follows: TGTGCCAGCAGGAGAACCGGACTAGCGGGGCATCTACCAGATACGCAGTATTTT. Encoded protein: CASRRTGLAGHLPDTQYF.

This clonotype has ten or more counts. The chain joins TRBV20-1 to TRBJ2-1, with D tentatively TRBD2 (5 bases). Trimming shortened V by 5 bases and J by 0 bases, and 11 bases separated the two germline ends. Germline-derived CDR1 and CDR2 are DFQATT and SNEGSKA (reference sequence). The CDR3 has 14 residues. The CDR3 loop reads CSAPRAGSYNEQFF. The DNA for the CDR3 is TGCAGTGCTCCGAGGGCCGGCTCCTACAATGAGCAGTTCTTC.